This TCR beta chain emerged from a study of CD8+CD57+ T cells in acquired aplastic anemia (dated by TCRdb to 2017 to 2018). With regard to the full study: DNA extracted from sorted CD4+ and CD8+ cells had a mean of approximately 3.3 ug, with a range of roughly 0.18 to 27.4 ug. A CD8+CD57+ expansion meant a frequency higher than the mean frequency seen in healthy subjects. What the research found in general, with its limitations: No significant difference in CD8+ Simpson's diversity was found between patients and healthy controls (P=0.060). Roughly 30 CD8+ CDR3 sequences were found to be shared between patients and controls, but these sequences appeared to be highly expressed in patients and within the immunodominant clones of the patients.

Expansion of CD8+CD57+ cells had been shown by flow cytometry in the patients chosen for sequencing. Every patient had a diagnosis of severe acquired aplastic anemia based on International Study of Aplastic Anemia and Agranulocytosis and Camitta criteria. At the time blood was sampled, none of the patients had received any therapy. The study deep-sequenced TCR repertoires of sorted CD4+ and CD8+ blood T cells from severe aplastic anemia patients and healthy subjects. Patients were enrolled under clinicaltrials.gov protocols 00001620, 01623167, 00001397, 00071045, 00081523 and 00961064 in the USA. Ficoll-Paque density gradient centrifugation was used to isolate peripheral blood mononuclear cells. Before DNA extraction, CD4+ and CD8+ T cells were sorted by FACS or by magnetic beads. In this sample, this clonotype turned up many times. No antigen is known for it. Base-call qualities are not available, and no considerably larger clone is one nucleotide away.

Genomic DNA was used as template for profiling of TCR beta VDJ combinations and CDR3 sequences. An Illumina HiSeq 2000 was used for TCR repertoire sequencing. In the authors' own workflow: Repertoire assessment relied on Simpson's diversity index, CDR3 size and DJ length profiles, and TRBV/TRBJ rearrangement plots. The immunodominant clone was defined as the most abundant DNA sequence in deep sequencing data. CDR3 amino acid sequences were checked for sharing between subjects and were compared against published repertoires and the VDJdb database. The public reads were run again by TCRdb, first through fastp at Q25 and then through MiXCR, and only productive beta chains were kept. Rows are unified per CDR3 protein, each entry keeping the most common DNA and genes. The V and J calls were not made by the authors but by TCRdb's processing. Counted in this sample were about 120,000 distinct CDR3 sequences; 50% to 70% of them appeared once. In total, the top ten clones hold 29% of the sample.

Sequencing was carried out using sorted CD4+, CD8+, or CD8+CD57+ T cells (not recorded which) from PBMCs. The receptor was isolated from a human donor with aplastic anemia.

The nucleotides are TGTGCCAGCAGCTTGGAGGGGCGGAGTTATGGCTACACCTTC. Its product reads: CASSLEGRSYGYTF. Recombination linked TRBV5-6 to TRBJ1-2; the D region possibly corresponds to TRBD1 (5 bases align). The germline ends are 11 bases apart after V is trimmed by 0 bases and J by 5 bases. The CDR3 runs 14 amino acids, cysteine and phenylalanine included. The retained sequence is limited to the CDR3, 42 bases, with the frame set at the first base. Via the germline V gene, CDR1 is SGHDT and CDR2 YYEEEE.